This record covers a single TCR beta chain. This clonotype was detected ten times or more. Its antigen is not yet known. Per-base quality was not reported, and no clone a single base away is much larger than it. For repertoire sequencing, TCR beta CDR3 regions were amplified from RNA transcripts. The first round was an RT-PCR using HTBI primers with the Qiagen OneStep RT-PCR kit, and this first round was followed by a second-round multiplex PCR, then size selection and purification. Libraries were sequenced paired-end with 100 bp reads on an Illumina HiSeq2000. The source study handled its data this way. SOAPnuke was used to process the reads, throwing out any read that had adapters, had uncalled bases, had a mean Phred below 15, or lacked an exact constant-primer or identifier match. High-quality paired reads were merged with COPE v1.2.5. Each unique nucleotide sequence was treated as a clonotype, and MiTCR v1.1 was used to align the clonotypes to the IMGT TRB V, D and J references. The analysis was limited to V-J combinations with a frequency above 0.0001, which together covered 99.2% of repertoires. A TCR clonal expansion and chaos score per V-J combination was defined as the ratio of F50 clonal expansion to chaos observed in the TCRdist matrix. Welch's t-statistics and random forest were used to reduce the features to some 13 V-J combinations, which were then used as input to a naive Bayes classifier. Thyroid-blood repertoire similarity was quantified with the Morisita-Horn index. TCRdb reprocessing: public reads trimmed at Q25 with fastp, clones called with MiXCR, in-frame beta chains kept. Under each unique CDR3 protein, matching rows form one entry showing the most common genes and DNA. What appears here as the V and J calls and clone size reflects TCRdb's work, not the paper's. This sample gives a few hundred thousand distinct CDR3 sequences in total; 39% of them show up just once. The leading ten clones occupy about 4% of the sample.

The data derive from a study of Graves' ophthalmopathy and Graves' hyperthyroidism (dated by TCRdb to 2016 to 2019). Study-level background: Hyperthyroidism was considered stable if no progression to ophthalmopathy occurred within 18 months of follow-up. TCR beta repertoire signatures were used to distinguish Graves' ophthalmopathy from Graves' hyperthyroidism and to predict progression to ophthalmopathy. In total, approximately 140 blood samples were TCR-sequenced: approximately 40 ophthalmopathy, about 75 hyperthyroidism and approximately 17 hyperthyroidism-to-ophthalmopathy patients. To explore V-J signatures that separate ophthalmopathy from hyperthyroidism, a discovery set of 95 to 100 patients was enrolled, consisting of 43 with ophthalmopathy and fewer than 60 with stable hyperthyroidism. An independent validation cohort comprised around 19 hyperthyroidism patients and roughly 15 patients who later progressed from hyperthyroidism to ophthalmopathy. In over 5 hyperthyroidism patients, the T-cell repertoire of thyroid tissue was compared with the T-cell repertoire of blood. Following sampling, methimazole starting at 30 mg daily was administered to hyperthyroidism patients, and high-dose intravenous methylprednisolone was administered to ophthalmopathy patients.

Via the germline V gene, CDR1 is MNHNS and CDR2 SASEGT. The CDR3 covers 10 residues, taking in both the cysteine and the phenylalanine. The entry retains the CDR3 DNA only, 30 bases that are in frame from base 1. At the junction V is shortened by 6 bases and J by 13 bases; bases outside the gene matches: 5. The hyperthyroidism patients were 18 to 65 years old and newly diagnosed, with a disease duration of less than 2 months. Patients were excluded if they had other autoimmune diseases, uncontrolled infections, pregnancy or lactation. Clinical symptoms, serum thyroxine, TRAb, thyroid ultrasound and orbital computed tomography formed the basis of the diagnosis. Total RNA was extracted with Trizol reagent and quality-checked on an Agilent 2100 Bioanalyzer. General conclusions and limits of the study: In cross-validation, the 13-signature model distinguished ophthalmopathy from stable hyperthyroidism with approximately 90% sensitivity and around 81% specificity, while in the test set the corresponding values were roughly 80% and 75%. Most of the expanded thyroid clonotypes with a frequency above 0.001 were also detected in blood, and it was suggested that the thyroid immune response may be reflected by blood repertoires. In validation, the model predicted ophthalmopathy progression with 55% to 71% sensitivity and roughly 72% specificity; 12 predicted patients were CT-confirmed with GO in a median of about 6.2 months. Sample size was not statistically predetermined, and group allocation was not concealed from the investigators.

The rearrangement joined TRBV6-1 to TRBJ1-2, and 7 bases in between align with TRBD1. The sample consisted of peripheral blood or thyroid tissue (not recorded which). The clonotype originates from an adult man with Graves' hyperthyroidism. CDR3 reads: CASSGTAGTF. The base sequence is TGTGCCAGCAGCGGGACAGCCGGCACCTTC.